One sample yielded the 18 T cell receptor beta chains listed below, sequenced in a study of blood T cell repertoires in COVID-19. The table came from immunoSEQ multiplex PCR; TCRdb's copy has only in-frame clones and leaves some out. The sample holds fewer than 110,000 clones, 90% to 95% seen once. Source material: peripheral blood. The receptor source for this set is a man aged 45-65 years with acute or convalescent COVID-19.

The gene calls are TRBV28 and TRBJ1-2, with a tentative D call TRBD1 (6 bases). From germline, CDR1 is MDHEN and CDR2 SYDVKM. V was cut by 7 bases and J by 4 bases, with 19 bases left in between. The CDR3 consists of 15 residues. Written as DNA, the CDR3 is TGTGCCAGCACCCTGTCCGGACAGTCCACCTATGGCTACACCTTC. Translation: CASTLSGQSTYGYTF.

V gene TRBV3-1 (or the pseudogene TRBV3-2) combines with J gene TRBJ2-3; 8 bases align to TRBD2. The CDR3 has 13 residues. V lost 6 bases and J lost 4; bases outside the gene matches: 3. The germline V gene encodes CDR1 LGHDT and CDR2 YNNKEL (reference sequence). Here the CDR3 DNA reads TGTGCCAGCAGTCTCGGGGGGGCAGATACGCAGTATTTT. Its translation: CASSLGGADTQYF.

The chain employs TRBV5-1 and TRBJ2-5, with D possibly TRBD1 on 5 matching bases. The CDR3 covers 15 residues. Per germline, CDR1 SGHRS and CDR2 YFSETQ. V lost 0 bases, J lost 5 bases, and 14 bases lay in between. CDR3 amino acids: CASSLVGQKGETQYF. The CDR3 nucleotides read TGCGCCAGCAGCTTGGTTGGCCAAAAGGGGGAGACCCAGTACTTC.

This CDR3 is CASSSGTSGGAGPTGELFF. CDR3 bases: TGTGCCAGCAGCTCCGGGACTAGCGGGGGGGCCGGTCCCACCGGGGAGCTGTTTTTT. The gene calls are TRBV7-3 and TRBJ2-2; 16 nucleotides align to TRBD2. This CDR3 comprises 19 residues. J gave up 4 bases and V 4 bases, and 9 bases lay outside the gene matches. Germline assignment: CDR1 SGHTA and CDR2 FQGTGA.

The genes are TRBV13 and TRBJ2-3; tentatively, D is TRBD2 (6 bases). Germline CDR1 and CDR2: PRHDT and FYEKMQ (reference sequence). V was pared by 5 bases and J by 3 bases, with 12 bases between. This CDR3 is built from 14 residues. DNA for the CDR3: TGTGCCAGCAGCCCGGGGAGGCGAACAGATACGCAGTATTTT. Its protein product is CASSPGRRTDTQYF.

The chain is built from TRBV19 and TRBJ1-5; the D gene is possibly TRBD1 (5 bases). The germline V gene encodes CDR1 LNHDA and CDR2 SQIVND (reference sequence). Trimming removed 3 bases at V and 5 bases at J, with 11 bases between. This CDR3 has 14 amino acids. The CDR3 nucleotides read TGTGCCAGTAGTATTGGGCAGGGCTATCAGCCCCAGCATTTT. This encodes CASSIGQGYQPQHF.

The CDR3 nucleotides read TGTGCCAGCAGTGGAGCAGGGGTTAGAGGCTACACCTTC. Amino acid sequence: CASSGAGVRGYTF. The rearrangement joins TRBV6-1 to TRBJ1-2, with TRBD1 as a possible D gene (6 bases). Germline V gene lookup returns CDR1 MNHNS and CDR2 SASEGT. This CDR3 comprises 13 residues. The V end was cut by 4 bases, the J end by 8 bases, with 14 bases between.

The chain links TRBV19 to TRBJ2-7; 8 bases map to TRBD1. The CDR3 runs 15 residues. The trim removed 3 bases at V and 2 bases at J, leaving 6 bases unmatched. Germline lookup yields CDR1 LNHDA and CDR2 SQIVND (reference sequence). CDR3: CASSMARGHTYEQYF. CDR3 sequence (DNA): TGTGCCAGTAGTATGGCCAGGGGGCATACCTACGAGCAGTACTTC.

The CDR3 region is CASSVPGNNEQFF. Here the CDR3 DNA reads TGCGCCAGCAGCGTTCCAGGCAACAATGAGCAGTTCTTC. The J gene is TRBJ2-1, the V gene TRBV10-1; D not resolved. Per germline, CDR1 WNHNN and CDR2 SYGVQD (reference sequence). The CDR3 is made up of 13 amino acids. Trimming stripped 6 bases from V and 5 bases from J, with 11 bases between.

This clone has just a few counts. The chain carries TRBV5-1 and TRBJ2-7; TRBD1 might be the D (6 bases). Germline CDR1 SGHRS, CDR2 YFSETQ. With 0 bases removed from V and 0 bases from J, the gap between germline ends came to 10 bases. The CDR3 is 15 residues long. CDR3 region: CASSLVGGPSYEQYF. CDR3 nucleotide sequence: TGCGCCAGCAGCTTGGTTGGGGGCCCCTCCTACGAGCAGTACTTC.

This clone was seen only a few times. J is TRBJ1-5 and V is TRBV25-1, with D unclear. CDR1 is MGHDK, CDR2 SYGVNS, per germline. CDR3 length equals 14 residues. V was shortened by 5 bases and J by 5 bases, with 13 bases between the two germline ends. Here the CDR3 reads CASSLAGPDQPQHF. The CDR3 nucleotides read TGTGCCAGCAGTTTGGCGGGTCCGGATCAGCCCCAGCATTTT.

This sequence joins TRBV6-5 and TRBJ1-2, with no clear D. Germline CDR1 and CDR2: MNHEY and SVGAGI. This CDR3 is 11 amino acids long. Trimming cost V 6 bases and J 0 bases, with 2 bases left between them. This chain's CDR3 is CASSTNYGYTF. CDR3 nucleotides: TGTGCCAGCAGCACTAACTATGGCTACACCTTC.

The V call is TRBV5-1, the J call TRBJ2-7; 8 nucleotides align to TRBD1. Germline loops: CDR1 SGHRS, CDR2 YFSETQ. The CDR3 covers 13 residues. V lost 4 bases, J lost 2 bases, and 2 bases stayed unmatched. The CDR3 is CASSGGQAYEQYF. The CDR3 DNA sequence: TGCGCCAGCAGCGGGGGACAGGCCTACGAGCAGTACTTC.

The genes are TRBV19 and TRBJ1-5; D is undetermined. The V gene's germline CDR1 is LNHDA and CDR2 SQIVND (reference sequence). The V end was cut by 6 bases, the J end by 0 bases, with 12 bases between. CDR3 length: 15 residues. CDR3 residues: CASRPSDSSNQPQHF. Here the CDR3 DNA reads TGTGCCAGTAGACCCAGCGACTCTAGCAATCAGCCCCAGCATTTT.

V and J are TRBV28 and TRBJ1-5; D is ambiguous. V gave up 7 bases and J gave up 0 bases, with 16 bases separating them. The germline V gene has CDR1 MDHEN and CDR2 SYDVKM. The CDR3 runs to 16 residues. The CDR3 spells CASISIQAGSNQPQHF. The CDR3 DNA reads TGTGCCAGCATCTCTATCCAGGCCGGTAGCAATCAGCCCCAGCATTTT.

The chain couples TRBV3-1 (or the pseudogene TRBV3-2) to TRBJ2-3; 12 nucleotides line up with TRBD2. Germline assignment: CDR1 LGHDT and CDR2 YNNKEL (reference sequence). V lost 0 bases to trimming and J lost 6 bases; unmatched junction nucleotides: 7. There are 17 residues in the CDR3. CDR3 residues: CASSQEVLAGGPDTQYF. The CDR3 nucleotides read TGTGCCAGCAGCCAAGAAGTCCTAGCGGGGGGGCCCGATACGCAGTATTTT.

The rearrangement joins TRBV7-2 to TRBJ1-1; weak D call: TRBD1 (5 bases). The CDR3 is 13 amino acids. The V end was cut by 2 bases, the J end by 2 bases, with 6 bases between. The germline V gene encodes CDR1 SGHTA and CDR2 FQGNSA. The CDR3 region is CASSLQGNTEAFF. In DNA form, the CDR3 reads TGTGCCAGCAGCTTACAGGGAAACACTGAAGCTTTCTTT.

This sequence joins TRBV6-5 and TRBJ1-6, with TRBD1 identical over 7 bases. This CDR3 spans 15 amino acids. The V and J ends lost 6 bases and 7 bases, in that order; junction bases with no gene match: 9. Germline assignment: CDR1 MNHEY and CDR2 SVGAGI. Here the CDR3 reads CASSRDRVKNSPLHF. As DNA, the CDR3 is TGTGCCAGCAGCAGAGACAGGGTGAAGAATTCACCCCTCCACTTT.